These 24 T cell receptor gamma chains share one sample of origin, sequenced in a study of γδ T cells in repeated Plasmodium falciparum infection. Bulk repertoires came from Vgamma9/Vdelta2+ or Vdelta2-negative gammadelta T cells flow-sorted from PBMC. TCRdb fed the multiplex PCR reads into CATT to redo clone calling. The data show approximately 26,000 gamma-chain clones, with 2.5% to 3.5% seen just once and roughly 30% held by the top ten. Material for sequencing was gamma-delta T cells from blood. Receptors originate from a pool of human donors (malaria-infected and uninfected, not separated).

This clone was seen repeatedly, ten times or more. TCRdb's entry gives the protein of a much larger clone, which mismatches this DNA's translation at residue 8, likely from a read error; the protein reported here is translated from the DNA. The gene calls are TRGV8 and TRGJ1 or TRGJ2. Assignment of the J gene here rests on matching the DNA to germline, because TCRdb gives none. The germline gives CDR1 VENAVY, CDR2 YDSYNSRV. The CDR3 covers 11 residues. CDR3 sequence (DNA): TGTGCCACCTGGAATTATTATAGGAAACTCTTT. Amino acids: CATWNYYRKLF.

This clone was observed many times. J is TRGJ1 or TRGJ2 and V is TRGV2. The V gene's germline CDR1 is EGSNGY and CDR2 YDSYNSKV. This CDR3 has 13 residues. After removal of 0 bases from V and 6 bases from J, the junction contained 5 bases not matched to a gene. The DNA for the CDR3 is TGTGCCACCTGGGACGGGGGGGCTTATAAGAAACTCTTT. Amino acid sequence: CATWDGGAYKKLF.

Comments on this clone: TCRdb's protein, taken from a much larger clone, differs from this DNA's translation at residue 13, likely owing to a read error; the protein displayed comes from the DNA. Other DNA sequences in this specimen translate into the identical CDR3. The chain combines TRGV9 with TRGJP1. The J gene was not available in TCRdb and was assigned here by matching the DNA to germline segments. The CDR3 runs 17 residues. CDR1 is GITISATS and CDR2 is ISYDGTV in the germline V gene (reference sequence). CDR3 residues: CALWEVFSQRTGRFKIF. In nucleotides, the CDR3 is TGTGCCTTGTGGGAGGTCTTTTCCCAAAGGACTGGTAGGTTCAAGATATTT.

Turning to this clone: Only one base separates this from a far larger clonotype, so it likely reflects a read error. Other DNA variants within this sample encode the same CDR3. J is TRGJ1 or TRGJ2 and V is TRGV4. TCRdb gives no J gene; it was assigned here by matching the DNA to germline. CDR1 is EGSTGY, CDR2 YDSYTSSV, per germline. The CDR3 is 13 amino acids. CDR3 loop: CATWDGELYKKLF. CDR3 nucleotides: TGTGCTACCTGGGATGGGGAACTTTATAAGAAACTCTTT.

Ten or more counts support this clone. The protein in TCRdb stems from a much larger clone and differs at residue 3 from this DNA's translation, likely a read error; here the protein is translated from the DNA. V usage is TRGV2 and J usage is TRGJ1 or TRGJ2. Germline loops: CDR1 EGSNGY, CDR2 YDSYNSKV. The length of the CDR3 is 13 residues. CDR3 sequence (DNA): TGTGCCCCCTGGGACGGGCTTTTTTATAAGAAACTCTTT. Protein: CAPWDGLFYKKLF.

J is TRGJ1 or TRGJ2 and V is TRGV9. TCRdb supplies no J gene; here it was assigned by aligning the nucleotide sequence to germline. Germline assignment: CDR1 GITISATS and CDR2 ISYDGTV (reference sequence). There are 17 residues in the CDR3. J lost 5 bases, V lost 0 bases, and 16 bases had no gene match. In DNA, the CDR3 is TGTGCCTTGTGGGAGGTGAATCGAGCAATCAGGAATTATAAGAAACTCTTT. This translates into CALWEVNRAIRNYKKLF.

This clone was seen a handful of times. The protein that TCRdb holds for this DNA derives from a much larger clone and differs from the translated DNA at residue 10, which likely indicates a read error; the protein shown here is translated from the DNA. This chain links TRGV2 with TRGJ1 or TRGJ2. TCRdb carries no J gene annotation; the J gene was assigned here by matching the DNA with germline. From germline, CDR1 is EGSNGY and CDR2 YDSYNSKV. The CDR3 sequence is 14 residues long. The CDR3 loop is CATWDSWNYCKKLF. The DNA for the CDR3 is TGTGCCACCTGGGACTCGTGGAATTATTGTAAGAAACTCTTT.

This clone showed up many times. The amino acid sequence in TCRdb belongs to a much larger clone and departs from this DNA's translation at residue 3, likely a sequencing read error; the sequence shown is translated from the DNA. The chain employs TRGV9 and TRGJP. TCRdb offers no J gene call, so here the DNA was matched to germline to obtain one. Germline-derived CDR1 and CDR2 are GITISATS and ISYDGTV (reference sequence). The CDR3 is made up of 17 amino acids. CDR3 region: CASWEVLQELGKKIKVF. CDR3 nucleotides: TGTGCCTCGTGGGAGGTCCTCCAAGAGTTGGGCAAAAAAATCAAGGTATTT.

Of note for this clone: The protein recorded in TCRdb matches a much larger clone and deviates from this DNA's translation at residue 14, suggesting a read error; the protein here is obtained by translating the DNA. The rearrangement joins TRGV9 to TRGJP. The CDR3 has 17 amino acids. Germline-derived CDR1 and CDR2 are GITISATS and ISYDGTV (reference sequence). Here the CDR3 DNA reads TGTGCCTTGTGGGAATCCAAAGGAGGGTTGGGCAAAAAAGTCAAGGTATTT. This sequence encodes CALWESKGGLGKKVKVF.

As regards this clone: This DNA's translation and the protein TCRdb lists, from a much larger clone, do not match at residue 6, likely due to a read error; the protein shown is translated from the DNA. The V and J genes are TRGV9 and TRGJ1 or TRGJ2. TCRdb supplies no J gene; here it was assigned by aligning the nucleotide sequence to germline. This CDR3 has 14 residues. CDR1 is GITISATS, CDR2 ISYDGTV, per germline (reference sequence). V dropped 3 bases and J dropped 2; count of bases not matched to a gene: 7. The CDR3 loop reads CALWESQDYYKKLF. The CDR3 DNA reads as TGTGCCTTGTGGGAGTCCCAGGATTATTATAAGAAACTCTTT.

Of note for this clone: A far larger clone is only one base removed, so a read error is likely. This same CDR3 is encoded by further DNA sequences in the sample. DNA for the CDR3: TGTGCCACCTGGGACAGGCCGGATTCCATCTTAAAGGTAAAGAAACTCTTT. This translates into CATWDRPDSILKVKKLF. The J gene is TRGJ1 or TRGJ2, the V gene TRGV8. The J gene was not available in TCRdb and was assigned here by matching the DNA to germline segments. In germline, CDR1 is VENAVY, CDR2 YDSYNSRV. The CDR3 totals 17 residues. The ends lost 4 bases at V and 10 bases at J; junction bases unmatched: 25.

This clone was observed a few times. TCRdb's protein, taken from a much larger clone, differs from this DNA's translation at residue 10, likely owing to a read error; the protein displayed comes from the DNA. V is TRGV9 and J is TRGJP. No J gene is reported in TCRdb; it was inferred here by comparing the DNA with germline. Germline values: CDR1 GITISATS, CDR2 ISYDGTV (reference sequence). V trimming: 2 bases; J trimming: 6 bases; junction bases outside the gene matches: 13. CDR3 length: 19 amino acids. CDR3 residues: CALWEGETRRELGKKIKVF. CDR3 sequence (DNA): TGTGCCTTGTGGGAGGGGGAGACCCGGCGAGAGTTGGGCAAAAAAATCAAGGTATTT.

This clone was counted at least ten times. Given a far larger clone just one base away, this is likely a sequencing read error. The same CDR3 arises from other DNA sequences in this sample as well. CDR3 nucleotide sequence: TGTGCCACTTGGGACAAGAAACTCTTT. It is translated as CATWDKKLF. The chain recombines TRGV8 with TRGJ1 or TRGJ2. Germline V gene sequence: CDR1 VENAVY, CDR2 YDSYNSRV. The CDR3 sequence is 9 residues long.

Turning to this clone: A far larger clone lies a single base away; this is likely a read error. J is TRGJ1 or TRGJ2 and V is TRGV2. Trimming took 4 bases from V and 6 from J; bases not matched to a gene: 12. Per germline, CDR1 EGSNGY and CDR2 YDSYNSKV. CDR3 length: 14 amino acids. The DNA of the CDR3 is TGTGCCACCTGGGATGTAGGAAAGGTTTATAAGAAACTCTTT. Its translation: CATWDVGKVYKKLF.

Many counts were recorded for this clone. The mismatch at residue 13 between this DNA's translation and the TCRdb protein of a much larger clone likely reflects a read error; the protein shown is translated from the DNA. J is TRGJP1 and V is TRGV9. TCRdb lists no J gene, so it was determined here by aligning the DNA to germline. Germline V gene sequence: CDR1 GITISATS, CDR2 ISYDGTV (reference sequence). The CDR3 covers 16 residues. The CDR3 nucleotides are TGTGCCTTGTCAACTATGGGGGATACCACTGGTTGGTCCAAGATATTT. Translating it yields CALSTMGDTTGWSKIF.

This clone was observed many times. This CDR3 is also generated by other DNA sequences in the sample. The genes are TRGV9 and TRGJP. Germline CDR1 GITISATS, CDR2 ISYDGTV (reference sequence). There are 15 residues in the CDR3. After removal of 6 bases from V and 3 bases from J, the junction contained 2 bases not matched to a gene. The CDR3 DNA is TGTGCCTTGTGGACGCAAGAGTTGGGCAAAAAAATCAAGGTATTT. The encoded protein is CALWTQELGKKIKVF.

Many counts were recorded for this clone. This DNA's translation and the protein TCRdb lists, from a much larger clone, do not match at residue 10, likely due to a read error; the protein shown is translated from the DNA. The J segment was not called; the V segment is TRGV2. The CDR3 consists of 12 residues. The germline V gene encodes CDR1 EGSNGY and CDR2 YDSYNSKV. The CDR3 loop reads CATWARGYKRLF. CDR3 DNA sequence: TGTGCCACCTGGGCCCGGGGTTATAAGAGACTCTTT.

This clone was detected a few times. This likely traces to a read error, being one base from a far larger clone. Because the CDR3's place on the DNA is in doubt, the DNA is left out and the CDR3 is given as listed by TCRdb. The V gene was identified as TRGV9, while no J gene was called. CDR1 and CDR2 from the germline V gene are GITISATS and ISYDGTV (reference sequence). Termini included, the CDR3 measures 33 amino acids. The CDR3: CALCSKGVVVIRNSLAVEQHWLSQVSIGRIQHF.

This clone came up many times. V usage is TRGV3 and J usage is TRGJ1 or TRGJ2. Germline V gene lookup returns CDR1 VTNTFY and CDR2 YDVSTARD (reference sequence). J was trimmed by 8 bases and V by 5 bases; bases with no gene match: 12. The CDR3 has 13 residues. This chain's CDR3 is CATWVSRTNKKLF. The CDR3, as DNA: TGTGCCACCTGGGTCTCTAGGACCAATAAGAAACTCTTT.

As regards this clone: TCRdb assigns this DNA the protein of a much larger clone, which departs from its translation at residue 3; this likely reflects a read error, and the protein shown comes from translating the DNA. This sequence joins TRGV5 and TRGJ1 or TRGJ2. In germline, CDR1 is VINAFY, CDR2 YDVSNSKD. The CDR3 contains 14 residues. DNA for the CDR3: TGTGCCGCCTGGGACAGGCCAGGTAGTTATAAGAAACTCTTT. It specifies CAAWDRPGSYKKLF.

With regard to this clone: TCRdb lists the protein of a much larger clone for this DNA, which differs at residue 6, so this is likely a read error; the protein given here is translated from the DNA itself. This chain links TRGV9 with TRGJP. Trimming cost V 3 bases and J 7 bases; bases outside gene matches: 15. Germline lookup yields CDR1 GITISATS and CDR2 ISYDGTV (reference sequence). The CDR3 totals 19 residues. The CDR3 region has the DNA TGTGCCTTGTGGGAGATGCATTTGGTGAGGGAGTTGGGCAAAAAAATCAAGGTATTT. Its translation: CALWEMHLVRELGKKIKVF.

This clone was recorded a few times. Given a far larger clone just one base away, this is likely a sequencing read error. Other DNA variants within this sample encode the same CDR3. This chain links TRGV9 with TRGJ1 or TRGJ2. Matching the DNA to germline supplied the J gene, which TCRdb does not give. The germline V gene encodes CDR1 GITISATS and CDR2 ISYDGTV (reference sequence). The CDR3 runs to 14 residues. The trim removed 2 bases at V and 3 bases at J, leaving 7 bases unmatched. Here the CDR3 DNA reads TGTGCCTTGTGGGAGGCACAGTGTTATTATAAGAAACTCTTT. Protein product: CALWEAQCYYKKLF.

Many counts were recorded for this clone. For this DNA, TCRdb reports the protein of a much larger clone, which diverges at residue 7, most likely from a read error; the protein presented here is translated directly from the DNA. This sequence joins TRGV8 and TRGJ1 or TRGJ2. TCRdb records no J gene; here it was assigned by comparing the DNA to germline. V was clipped by 5 bases and J by 4 bases; unmatched bases: 8. Looked up from germline, CDR1 is VENAVY and CDR2 is YDSYNSRV. The CDR3 is 13 residues long. The CDR3 region has the DNA TGTGCCACCTGGGGCCCTATATATTATAAGAAACTCTTT. This codes for CATWGPIYYKKLF.

At least ten counts were recorded for this clone. V and J are TRGV3 and TRGJ1 or TRGJ2. V shed 0 bases, J shed 11 bases, and the junction held 10 bases outside the gene matches. Germline CDR1 VTNTFY, CDR2 YDVSTARD (reference sequence). There are 13 residues in the CDR3. The CDR3 sequence is CATWDRPSVEKLF. As DNA, the CDR3 is TGTGCCACCTGGGACAGGCCCAGCGTCGAGAAACTCTTT.